Listed here is a single TCR beta chain. Its antigen is undetermined. The sample comes from a study of siplizumab effects on memory and regulatory T cells. The study's findings and limits: It was never confirmed that proliferating Tregs from siplizumab cultures were suppressive. Alloreactive sequences traceable to unstimulated CD4+ memory cells were significantly reduced by siplizumab.

The data were produced by immunoSEQ multiplex PCR, yet TCRdb's version contains in-frame clones alone and is incomplete. The table shows about 26,000 clones, with 80% to 90% occurring only once. The V end was cut by 3 bases, the J end by 4 bases, with 12 bases between. The CDR3 contains 14 residues. From germline, CDR1 is LNHNV and CDR2 YYDKDF (reference sequence). A few pairs of donors had their unstimulated naive, memory, effector memory and TEMRA subsets sequenced. Material: memory CD4+ T cells sorted from blood. The receptor's source is a human donor in good health. This chain joins TRBV15 and TRBJ2-5; D remains unclear. CDR3 sequence: CATSRERATETQYF. The CDR3 bases are TGTGCCACCAGCAGGGAGCGTGCCACAGAGACCCAGTACTTC.